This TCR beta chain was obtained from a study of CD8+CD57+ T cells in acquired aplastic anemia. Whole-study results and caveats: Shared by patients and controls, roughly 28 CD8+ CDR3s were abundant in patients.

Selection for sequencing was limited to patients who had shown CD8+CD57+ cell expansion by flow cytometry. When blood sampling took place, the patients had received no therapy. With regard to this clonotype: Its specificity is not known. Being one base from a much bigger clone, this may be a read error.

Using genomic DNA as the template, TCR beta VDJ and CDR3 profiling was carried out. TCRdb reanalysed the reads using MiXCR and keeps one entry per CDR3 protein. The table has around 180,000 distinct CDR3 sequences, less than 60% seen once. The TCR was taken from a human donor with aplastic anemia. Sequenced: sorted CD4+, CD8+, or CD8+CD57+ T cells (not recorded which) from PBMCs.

CDR3 nucleotides: TGCGCCAGCAGCTGTTCGGGAGATCAGCCCCAGCATTTT. Protein sequence: CASSCSGDQPQHF. This chain links TRBV5-1 with TRBJ1-5, with D uncertain. The CDR3 runs 13 residues. Germline V gives CDR1 SGHRS, CDR2 YFSETQ. Trimming stripped 3 bases from V and 5 bases from J, with 9 bases between.